This passage covers 3 T cell receptor beta chains from one sample sequenced in a study of cytotoxic CD8 clonotypes in ibrutinib-treated CLL. The table came from immunoSEQ multiplex PCR; TCRdb's copy has only in-frame clones and leaves some out. The repertoire has about 300,000 clones, approximately 79% of them found once; the top ten carry about 6%. The specimen was PBMCs, collected at disease progression, from a patient treated with ibrutinib. The source of these receptors is a human donor with chronic lymphocytic leukemia.

The chain carries TRBV6-6 and TRBJ2-3; D is tentatively TRBD1 or TRBD2 (5 bases each). The CDR3 runs 12 residues. Trimming took 8 bases from V and 1 from J, leaving 7 bases between them. Germline CDR1 and CDR2: MNHNY and SVGAGI (reference sequence). The CDR3 region has the DNA TGTGCCAGCGGGGGTGGCACAGATACGCAGTATTTT. Protein: CASGGGTDTQYF.

The V and J genes are TRBV5-6 and TRBJ2-5; 8 positions match TRBD2. This CDR3 comprises 15 residues. J lost 2 bases, V lost 4 bases, and 7 bases had no gene match. Germline CDR1 SGHDT, CDR2 YYEEEE. CDR3 protein: CASSLRTSRQETQYF. In nucleotides, the CDR3 is TGTGCCAGCAGCCTGAGGACTAGCAGACAAGAGACCCAGTACTTC.

The chain joins TRBV4-1 to TRBJ2-7, with D possibly TRBD1 on 5 matching bases. The germline V gene has CDR1 MGHRA and CDR2 YSYEKL. The CDR3 length is 17 residues. The V gene lost 0 bases and the J gene lost 3 bases, with 18 bases spanning the gap. CDR3 in amino acids: CASSQESRAGFSYEQYF. CDR3 nucleotides: TGCGCCAGCAGCCAAGAGTCCAGGGCAGGGTTTAGCTACGAGCAGTACTTC.